This T cell receptor (beta chain) is from a study of blood T cells in healthy people across ages. About the research overall: Through template switching, about one barcoded beta molecule was captured per two T cells, as measured in model experiments.

The use of a sample-barcoded 5' primer and a J-beta primer mix characterized a second PCR of about 7 to 12 cycles. One entry per CDR3 protein, called by TCRdb with MiXCR from the 5' RACE reads. The table includes approximately 350,000 distinct CDR3 sequences, about 52% detected once. There are many counts of this clonotype. V was clipped by 0 bases and J by 7 bases, with 11 bases between them. There are 14 residues in the CDR3. CDR1 is SGHNT and CDR2 is YYREEE in the germline V gene (reference sequence). This sequence was found in a man between 60 and 70 years old in good health. V is TRBV5-4 and J is TRBJ2-4, with D maybe TRBD2 (6 bases). Sequenced: blood. The CDR3 DNA follows: TGTGCCAGCAGCTTGGCCGGCGGGATGAACATTCAGTACTTC. Translation gives CASSLAGGMNIQYF.